This T cell receptor beta chain was recorded in a study of blood T cell repertoires in COVID-19. Study context: COVID-19 samples, acute and convalescent, were from the United States, Italy and Spain. PBMCs, B-cell-depleted T cells, or T cells provided the cDNA or gDNA that made up the material.

In the authors' methods: Estimation of nucleated cell counts relied on the amplification of reference gene primers. Only in-frame clones appear in the TCRdb table, and some are missing; sequencing was by immunoSEQ multiplex PCR. Clone size and the V and J calls come from that table; the DNA yielded D and trimming. The sample contains fewer than 250,000 clones, less than 85% of which appear only once. Deletions cut 6 bases from V and 6 bases from J, with 15 bases between. Germline V CDR1 and CDR2: MDHEN, SYDVKM. The CDR3 spans 13 residues. The sequencing input was peripheral blood. The chain joins TRBV28 to TRBJ2-7; D remains ambiguous. The source is an older woman with active or convalescent COVID-19. CDR3 residues: CASSIGVPSEQYF. DNA of the CDR3: TGTGCCAGCAGCATAGGAGTACCCAGCGAGCAGTACTTC.